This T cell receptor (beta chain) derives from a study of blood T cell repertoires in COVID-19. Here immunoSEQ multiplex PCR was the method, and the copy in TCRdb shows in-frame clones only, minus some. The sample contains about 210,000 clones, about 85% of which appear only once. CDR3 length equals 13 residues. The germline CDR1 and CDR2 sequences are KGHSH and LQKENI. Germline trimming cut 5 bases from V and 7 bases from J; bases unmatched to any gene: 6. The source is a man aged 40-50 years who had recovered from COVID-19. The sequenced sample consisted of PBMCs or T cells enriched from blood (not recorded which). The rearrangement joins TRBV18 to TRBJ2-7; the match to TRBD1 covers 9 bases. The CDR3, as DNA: TGTGCCAGCTCAGCCGGGACAGGGTTTGAGCAGTACTTC. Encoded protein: CASSAGTGFEQYF.